These 15 T cell receptor beta chains were all obtained from the same sample, sequenced in a study of blood T cells in healthy people across ages. A J-beta primer mix and a sample-barcoded 5' primer were used in a second PCR of about 6 to 12 cycles. One entry per CDR3 protein results from TCRdb running MiXCR on the 5' RACE reads. The data contain some 1.4 million distinct CDR3 sequences, 42% of them singletons. Sequencing was performed on blood. All receptors come from a young woman in good health.

This clonotype was picked up a small number of times. This sequence joins TRBV7-2 and TRBJ1-4; TRBD1 matches at 7 bases. Germline CDR1 is SGHTA and CDR2 is FQGNSA. CDR3 length: 15 amino acids. J lost 8 bases, V lost 4 bases, and 10 bases had no gene match. As DNA, the CDR3 is TGTGCCAGCAGCTATAGACAGGGCCTCTCGGAAAAACTGTTTTTT. Amino acid sequence: CASSYRQGLSEKLFF.

The rearrangement uses TRBV20-1 and TRBJ2-3, with 11 nucleotides matching TRBD1. This CDR3 spans 17 amino acids. CDR1 and CDR2 (germline): DFQATT, SNEGSKA (reference sequence). After removal of 5 bases from V and 1 base from J, the junction contained 11 bases not matched to a gene. CDR3 sequence (DNA): TGCAGTGCTTCCCGGACAGGGGGCTTTCTTGGCACAGATACGCAGTATTTT. Residues: CSASRTGGFLGTDTQYF.

This clonotype was counted a few times. This chain joins TRBV4-2 and TRBJ2-3; 8 bases align to TRBD2. Germline values: CDR1 LGHNA, CDR2 YNFKEQ. The CDR3 contains 15 residues. The junction had 8 bases not matched to a gene; V was cut back by 4 bases and J by 5 bases. The DNA for the CDR3 is TGTGCCAGCAGCCGGACCGGGGGGGCCGTAGATACGCAGTATTTT. Its protein product is CASSRTGGAVDTQYF.

The CDR3 here is CASSAGRISYEQYF. DNA of the CDR3: TGCGCCAGCAGCGCTGGACGGATCTCCTACGAGCAGTACTTC. The J gene is TRBJ2-7, the V gene TRBV5-1; D not certain. Trimming took off 4 bases at V and 0 bases at J, with 11 bases between the two ends. Germline V gives CDR1 SGHRS, CDR2 YFSETQ. The CDR3 has 14 residues.

J is TRBJ2-7 and V is TRBV30; 9 bases map to TRBD1. The CDR3 extends over 12 amino acids. V was clipped by 4 bases and J by 5 bases; unmatched bases: 3. Germline CDR1 is GTSNPN and CDR2 is SVGIG (reference sequence). The CDR3 sequence is CAWNRGLDEQYF. As DNA, the CDR3 is TGTGCCTGGAACAGGGGGCTCGACGAGCAGTACTTC.

This clonotype was detected a few times. This chain connects TRBV27 to TRBJ1-5, with D tentatively TRBD1 (6 bases). The CDR3 spans 15 residues. CDR1 and CDR2 (germline): MNHEY, SMNVEV (reference sequence). Trimming cost V 3 bases and J 1 base, with 10 bases left between them. CDR3 in amino acids: CASSFGGASNQPQHF. CDR3 sequence (DNA): TGTGCCAGCAGTTTTGGGGGGGCAAGCAATCAGCCCCAGCATTTT.

In this sample, this clonotype turned up a few times. CDR3 bases: TGCAGTGCTAGCGGACCGCTAGAGGAGACCCAGTACTTC. Its protein is CSASGPLEETQYF. This sequence joins TRBV20-1 and TRBJ2-5, with D uncertain. V dropped 3 bases and J dropped 5 bases, with 13 bases sitting between them. The CDR3 consists of 13 residues. The germline gives CDR1 DFQATT, CDR2 SNEGSKA (reference sequence).

The chain couples TRBV3-1 to TRBJ2-1; either TRBD1 or TRBD2 may fit D (5 bases each). Trimming stripped 4 bases from V and 2 bases from J, with 15 bases between. The germline gives CDR1 LGHDT, CDR2 YNNKEL (reference sequence). There are 16 residues in the CDR3. CDR3 nucleotides: TGTGCCAGCAGCCCCTTCCGGGGCACTGCCTACAATGAGCAGTTCTTC. Its protein is CASSPFRGTAYNEQFF.

The V and J genes are TRBV14 and TRBJ2-1; 7 nucleotides agree with TRBD1. The CDR3 is 17 residues long. Germline assignment: CDR1 SGHDN and CDR2 FVKESK. J gave up 4 bases and V 5 bases, and 14 bases lay outside the gene matches. CDR3 coding DNA: TGTGCCAGCAGCGCACAGACTTACGGGACAGTATACAATGAGCAGTTCTTC. This translates into CASSAQTYGTVYNEQFF.

The V and J genes are TRBV29-1 and TRBJ2-4; no reliable D call. Germline assignment: CDR1 SQVTM and CDR2 ANQGSEA. The CDR3 sequence is 12 residues long. V lost 7 bases, J lost 4 bases, and 11 bases lay in between. In nucleotides, the CDR3 is TGCAGCGCATTATGGGGTAAAAACATTCAGTACTTC. Translating it yields CSALWGKNIQYF.

The chain links TRBV7-9 to TRBJ2-4, with D perhaps TRBD2 (6 bases). The CDR3 extends over 14 amino acids. The V gene's germline CDR1 is SEHNR and CDR2 FQNEAQ (reference sequence). V lost 4 bases to trimming and J lost 9 bases, with 16 bases between them. CDR3 sequence (DNA): TGTGCCAGCAGCTCCCGGGACGGGGGAGTCATTCAGTACTTC. Amino acids: CASSSRDGGVIQYF.

This chain joins TRBV7-2 and TRBJ2-2; D gene uncertain. From germline, CDR1 is SGHTA and CDR2 FQGNSA. This CDR3 has 16 residues. Trimming took off 2 bases at V and 1 base at J, with 11 bases between the two ends. The chain's CDR3 is CASSLWAKRNTGELFF. The CDR3, as DNA: TGTGCCAGCAGCTTATGGGCAAAAAGGAACACCGGGGAGCTGTTTTTT.

The gene calls are TRBV6-6 and TRBJ2-5; 8 bases agree with TRBD1. The CDR3 is 15 amino acids. Germline CDR1 MNHNY, CDR2 SVGAGI (reference sequence). Germline trimming cut 6 bases from V and 5 bases from J; bases unmatched to any gene: 11. CDR3 sequence: CASRRPGQAGETQYF. CDR3 DNA sequence: TGTGCCAGCAGGCGACCGGGACAGGCGGGGGAGACCCAGTACTTC.

This clonotype showed up just a few times. The chain joins TRBV7-8 to TRBJ2-1, with 9 bases fitting TRBD2. From germline, CDR1 is SGHVS and CDR2 FQNEAQ. V shed 1 base, J shed 4 bases, and the junction held 5 bases outside the gene matches. This CDR3 has 16 amino acids. Here the CDR3 reads CASSLDGLAFYNEQFF. The DNA of the CDR3 is TGTGCCAGCAGCTTAGACGGACTAGCGTTTTACAATGAGCAGTTCTTC.

This rearrangement joins TRBV4-1 to TRBJ2-5; tentatively, D is TRBD1 (5 bases). V lost 2 bases to trimming and J lost 2 bases, with 12 bases between them. The germline V gene has CDR1 MGHRA and CDR2 YSYEKL. This CDR3 region has 15 residues. The CDR3 sequence is CASSQWLQEQETQYF. CDR3 nucleotide sequence: TGCGCCAGCAGCCAATGGTTACAGGAGCAAGAGACCCAGTACTTC.